This TCR beta chain came from a study of tumor-infiltrating lymphocytes in localized non-small cell lung cancer. Points from the study as a whole: Available tissue quantity limited TCR sequencing to a patient subset. Compared with uninvolved lung, tumors showed higher T cell infiltration by TCRbeta sequencing.

This clone was observed a single time. The antigen remains undetermined. Profiled with immunoSEQ multiplex PCR; TCRdb holds only in-frame clones, not every one. The table shows about 10,000 clones, with about 80% occurring only once. The CDR3 has 13 residues. CDR1 MNHNS and CDR2 SASEGT come from the germline V gene. The V and J ends lost 2 bases and 3 bases respectively, with 8 bases between them. Material for sequencing was uninvolved lung tissue not adjacent to the tumor. This chain uses TRBV6-1 with TRBJ2-7, with D maybe TRBD2 (6 bases). The sequence was collected from a human donor with non-small cell lung cancer. The CDR3 loop reads CASSERGYYEQYF. The CDR3, as DNA: TGTGCCAGCAGTGAACGGGGGTACTACGAGCAGTACTTC.